This T cell receptor beta chain was observed in a study of T cell responses to AZD1222 COVID-19 vaccine. Study-wide findings and caveats: In all cases, repertoires were sampled only after the peak T cell response. The study identified only 6 or 7 AZD1222 recipients as seropositive at baseline.

TCRdb's table, derived via immunoSEQ multiplex PCR, lists solely in-frame clones and lacks some. The sample carries about 120,000 clones, roughly 90% recorded once. Between the trimmed V and J ends, which lost 3 bases and 2 bases, there was a span of 13 bases. This CDR3 comprises 15 residues. The germline CDR1 and CDR2 sequences are SGHTS and YDEGEE. Comments on this clone: The antigen is not known.

The chain has TRBV5-8 and TRBJ2-3; D remains ambiguous. The sequenced sample was peripheral blood, obtained on day 0 of AZD1222 vaccination. This clonotype originated in an adult in good health. CDR3 DNA: TGTGCCAGCAGCTCCCCCGACGGATTCACAGATACGCAGTATTTT. Protein product: CASSSPDGFTDTQYF.